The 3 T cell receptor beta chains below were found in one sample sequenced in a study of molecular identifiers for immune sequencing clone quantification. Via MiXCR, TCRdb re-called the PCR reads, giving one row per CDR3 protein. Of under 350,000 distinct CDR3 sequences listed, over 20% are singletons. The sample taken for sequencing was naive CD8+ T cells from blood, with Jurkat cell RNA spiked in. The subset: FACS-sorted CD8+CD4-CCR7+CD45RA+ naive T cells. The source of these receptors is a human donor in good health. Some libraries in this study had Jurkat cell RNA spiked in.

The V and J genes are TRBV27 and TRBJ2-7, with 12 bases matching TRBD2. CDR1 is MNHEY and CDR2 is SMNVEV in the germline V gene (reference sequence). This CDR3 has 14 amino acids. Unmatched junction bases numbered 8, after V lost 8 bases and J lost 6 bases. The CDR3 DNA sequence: TGTGCCAGCTGGTTGACTAGCGGGAGAAGCGAGCAGTACTTC. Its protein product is CASWLTSGRSEQYF.

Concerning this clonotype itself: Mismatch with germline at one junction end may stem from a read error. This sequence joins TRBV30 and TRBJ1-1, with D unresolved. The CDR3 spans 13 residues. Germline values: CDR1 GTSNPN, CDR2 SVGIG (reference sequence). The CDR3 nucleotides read TGTGCCTGGATCGGGGAGCCGAACACTGAAGCTTCCTTT. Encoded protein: CAWIGEPNTEASF.

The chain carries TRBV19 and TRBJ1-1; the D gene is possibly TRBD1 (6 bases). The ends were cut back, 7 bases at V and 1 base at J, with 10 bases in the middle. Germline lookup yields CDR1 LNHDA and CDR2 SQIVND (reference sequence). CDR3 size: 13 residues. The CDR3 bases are TGTGCCAGTACCTGGGACACGAACACTGAAGCTTTCTTT. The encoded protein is CASTWDTNTEAFF.